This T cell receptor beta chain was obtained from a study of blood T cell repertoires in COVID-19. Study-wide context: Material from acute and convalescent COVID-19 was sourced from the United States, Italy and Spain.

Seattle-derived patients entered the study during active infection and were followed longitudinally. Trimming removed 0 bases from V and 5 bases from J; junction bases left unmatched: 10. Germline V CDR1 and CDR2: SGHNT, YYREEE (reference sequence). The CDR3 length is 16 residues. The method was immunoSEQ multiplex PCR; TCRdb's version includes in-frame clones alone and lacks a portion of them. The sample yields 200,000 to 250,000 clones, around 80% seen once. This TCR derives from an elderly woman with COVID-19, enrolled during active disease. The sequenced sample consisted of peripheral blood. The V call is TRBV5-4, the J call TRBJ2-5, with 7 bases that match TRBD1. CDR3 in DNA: TGTGCCAGCAGCTTGGCTTCTAGACTCAGGGGGGAGACCCAGTACTTC. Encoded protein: CASSLASRLRGETQYF. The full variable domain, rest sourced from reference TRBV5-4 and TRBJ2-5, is ETGVTQSPTHLIKTRGQQVTLRCSSQSGHNTVSWYQQALGQGPQFIFQYYREEENGRGNFPPRFSGLQFPNYSSELNVNALELDDSALYLCASSLASRLRGETQYFGPGTRLLVL.